This TCR beta chain was profiled in a study of shared T cell receptors in the human thymus. The CDR3 is 17 residues long. CDR1 and CDR2 (germline): SEHNR, FQNEAQ (reference sequence). V trimming: 8 bases; J trimming: 1 base; junction bases outside the gene matches: 16. Data came from immunoSEQ multiplex PCR; TCRdb stores just in-frame clones and leaves some out. In the table there are almost 550,000 clones, around 78% of which are singletons. The sample also formed part of further work on human thymus T cells. As that report states: Thymic and blood repertoires appeared to display a bias in their usage of V and J genes.

The TCR sequence derives from a boy less than two years old with a congenital heart defect. Sequencing input: thymocytes. This chain links TRBV7-9 with TRBJ2-7; 8 bases align to TRBD1. CDR3 residues: CASGSPGGTALSYEQYF. The CDR3 region has the DNA TGTGCCAGCGGTTCCCCAGGGGGCACCGCCCTTTCCTACGAGCAGTACTTC.